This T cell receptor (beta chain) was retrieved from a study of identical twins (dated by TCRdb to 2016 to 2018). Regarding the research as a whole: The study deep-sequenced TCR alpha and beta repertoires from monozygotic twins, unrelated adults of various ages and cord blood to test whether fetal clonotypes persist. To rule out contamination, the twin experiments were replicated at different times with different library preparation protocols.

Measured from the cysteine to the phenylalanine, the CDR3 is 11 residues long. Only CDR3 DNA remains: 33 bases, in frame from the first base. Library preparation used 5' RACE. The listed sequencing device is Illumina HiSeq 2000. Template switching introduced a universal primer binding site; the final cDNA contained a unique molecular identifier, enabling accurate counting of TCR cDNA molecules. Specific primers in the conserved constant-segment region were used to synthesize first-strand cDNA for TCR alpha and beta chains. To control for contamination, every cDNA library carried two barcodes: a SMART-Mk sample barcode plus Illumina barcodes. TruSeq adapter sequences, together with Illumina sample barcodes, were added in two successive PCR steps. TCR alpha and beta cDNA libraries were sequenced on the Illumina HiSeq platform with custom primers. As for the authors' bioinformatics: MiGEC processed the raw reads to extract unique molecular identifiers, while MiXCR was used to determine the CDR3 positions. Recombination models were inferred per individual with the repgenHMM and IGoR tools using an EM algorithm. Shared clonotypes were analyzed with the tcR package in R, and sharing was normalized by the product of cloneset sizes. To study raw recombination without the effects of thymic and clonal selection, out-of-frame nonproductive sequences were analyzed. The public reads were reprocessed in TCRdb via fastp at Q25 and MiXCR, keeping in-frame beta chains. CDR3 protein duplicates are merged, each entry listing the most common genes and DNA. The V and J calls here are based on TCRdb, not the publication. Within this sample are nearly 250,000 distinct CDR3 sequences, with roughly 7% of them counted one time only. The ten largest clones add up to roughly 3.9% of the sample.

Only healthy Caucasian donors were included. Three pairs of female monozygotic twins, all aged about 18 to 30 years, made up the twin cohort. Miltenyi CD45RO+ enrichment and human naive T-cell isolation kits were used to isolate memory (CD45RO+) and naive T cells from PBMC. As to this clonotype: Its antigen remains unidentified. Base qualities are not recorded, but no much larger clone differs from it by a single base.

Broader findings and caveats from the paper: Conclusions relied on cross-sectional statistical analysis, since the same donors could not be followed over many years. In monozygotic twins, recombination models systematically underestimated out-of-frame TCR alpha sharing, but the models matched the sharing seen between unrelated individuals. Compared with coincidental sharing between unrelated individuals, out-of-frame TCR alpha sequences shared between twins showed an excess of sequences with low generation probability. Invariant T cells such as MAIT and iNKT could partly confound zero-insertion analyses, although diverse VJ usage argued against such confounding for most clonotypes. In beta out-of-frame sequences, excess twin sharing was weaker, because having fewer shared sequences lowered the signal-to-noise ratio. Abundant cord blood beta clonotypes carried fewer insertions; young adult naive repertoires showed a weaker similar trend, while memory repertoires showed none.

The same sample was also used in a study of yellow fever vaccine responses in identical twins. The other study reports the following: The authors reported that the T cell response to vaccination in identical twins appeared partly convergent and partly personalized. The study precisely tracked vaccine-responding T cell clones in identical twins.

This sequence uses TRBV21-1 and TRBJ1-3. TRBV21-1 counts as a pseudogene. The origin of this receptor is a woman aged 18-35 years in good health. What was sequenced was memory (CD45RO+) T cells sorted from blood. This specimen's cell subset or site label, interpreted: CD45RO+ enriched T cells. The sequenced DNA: TGTGCCAGCAGCAAAGCTGACACCATATATTTT. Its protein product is CASSKADTIYF.